This TCR beta chain was captured by sequencing in a study of blood T cell repertoires in COVID-19. Study-level background: COVID-19 samples collected from the United States, Italy and Spain covered acute and convalescent phases. PBMCs, B-cell-depleted T cells, or T cells were the source of the cDNA or gDNA that made up the material.

Source study methods: Amplification from reference gene primers served as the basis for estimated nucleated cell counts. Here immunoSEQ multiplex PCR was the method, and the copy in TCRdb shows in-frame clones only, minus some. Clone size and the V and J calls come from that table; the DNA yielded D and trimming. There are 55,000 to 85,000 clones in the sample; approximately 83% occur only once, and 10% to 15% lies in the top ten. With V trimmed by 11 bases and J by 0 bases, 6 bases remained unmatched. Germline V lookup: CDR1 ENHRY, CDR2 SYGVKD. CDR3 length: 13 amino acids. Material for sequencing was peripheral blood. The chain joins TRBV10-3 to TRBJ1-2; 7 bases align to TRBD1. The sequence came from a human donor in a cohort sampled during active COVID-19. This chain's CDR3 is CAATGDTNYGYTF. CDR3 nucleotides: TGTGCCGCCACAGGGGATACTAACTATGGCTACACCTTC.